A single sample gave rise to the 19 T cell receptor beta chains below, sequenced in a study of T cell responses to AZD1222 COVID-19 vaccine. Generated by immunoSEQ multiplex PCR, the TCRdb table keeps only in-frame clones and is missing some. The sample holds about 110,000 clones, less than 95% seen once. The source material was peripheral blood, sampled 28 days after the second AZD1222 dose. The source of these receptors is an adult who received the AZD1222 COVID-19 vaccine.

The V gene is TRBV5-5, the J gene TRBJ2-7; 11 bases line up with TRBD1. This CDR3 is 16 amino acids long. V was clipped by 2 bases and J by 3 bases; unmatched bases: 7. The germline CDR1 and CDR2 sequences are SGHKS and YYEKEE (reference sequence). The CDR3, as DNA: TGTGCCAGCAGCTTTGGACAGGGGGCCTTTAACTACGAGCAGTACTTC. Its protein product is CASSFGQGAFNYEQYF. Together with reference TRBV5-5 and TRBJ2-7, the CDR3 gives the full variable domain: DAGVTQSPTHLIKTRGQQVTLRCSPISGHKSVSWYQQVLGQGPQFIFQYYEKEERGRGNFPDRFSARQFPNYSSELNVNALLLGDSALYLCASSFGQGAFNYEQYFGPGTRLTVT.

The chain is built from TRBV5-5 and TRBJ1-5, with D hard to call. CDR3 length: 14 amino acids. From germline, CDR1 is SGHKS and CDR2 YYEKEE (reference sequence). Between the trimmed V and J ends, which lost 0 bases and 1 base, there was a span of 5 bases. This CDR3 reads CASSLDLSNQPQHF. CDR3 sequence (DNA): TGTGCCAGCAGCTTGGACCTGAGCAATCAGCCCCAGCATTTT.

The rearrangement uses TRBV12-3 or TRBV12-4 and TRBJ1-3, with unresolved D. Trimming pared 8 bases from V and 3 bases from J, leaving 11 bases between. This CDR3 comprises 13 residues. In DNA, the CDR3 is TGTGCCAGCTATATTATGTTTGGAAACACCATATATTTT. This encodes CASYIMFGNTIYF.

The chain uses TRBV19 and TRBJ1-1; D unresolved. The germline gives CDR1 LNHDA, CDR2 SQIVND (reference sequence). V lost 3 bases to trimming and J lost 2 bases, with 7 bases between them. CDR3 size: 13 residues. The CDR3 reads CASSIGFNTEAFF. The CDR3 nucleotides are TGTGCCAGTAGTATTGGCTTCAACACTGAAGCTTTCTTT.

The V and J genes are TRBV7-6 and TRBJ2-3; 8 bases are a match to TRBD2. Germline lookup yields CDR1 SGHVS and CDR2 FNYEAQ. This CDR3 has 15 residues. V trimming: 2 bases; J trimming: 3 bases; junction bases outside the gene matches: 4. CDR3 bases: TGTGCCAGCAGCTTAACCGGGACTAGGACAGATACGCAGTATTTT. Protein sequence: CASSLTGTRTDTQYF.

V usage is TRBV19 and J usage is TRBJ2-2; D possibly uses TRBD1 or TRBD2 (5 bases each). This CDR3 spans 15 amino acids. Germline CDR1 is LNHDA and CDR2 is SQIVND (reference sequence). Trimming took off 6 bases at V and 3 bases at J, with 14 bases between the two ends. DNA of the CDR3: TGTGCCAGTAGCACGGCAGGGACGTACACCGGGGAGCTGTTTTTT. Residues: CASSTAGTYTGELFF.

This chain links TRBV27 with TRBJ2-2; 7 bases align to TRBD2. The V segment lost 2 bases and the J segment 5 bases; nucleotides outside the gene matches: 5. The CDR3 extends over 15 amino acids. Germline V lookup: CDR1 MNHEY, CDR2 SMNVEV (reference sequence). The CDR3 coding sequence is TGTGCCAGCAGTTTAGGTACTAGCGCGACCGGGGAGCTGTTTTTT. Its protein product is CASSLGTSATGELFF.

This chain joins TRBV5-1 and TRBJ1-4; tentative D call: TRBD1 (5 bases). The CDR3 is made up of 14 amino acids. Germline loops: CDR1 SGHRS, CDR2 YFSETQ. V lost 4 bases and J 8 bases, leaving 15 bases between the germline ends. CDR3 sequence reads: CASSPQGLGEKLFF. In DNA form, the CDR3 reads TGCGCCAGCAGCCCCCAGGGACTGGGGGAAAAACTGTTTTTT.

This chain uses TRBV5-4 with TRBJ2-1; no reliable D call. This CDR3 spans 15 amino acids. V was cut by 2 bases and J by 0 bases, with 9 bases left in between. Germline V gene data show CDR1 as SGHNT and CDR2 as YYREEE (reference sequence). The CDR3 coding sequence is TGTGCCAGCAGCTTACACATAAGCTCCTACAATGAGCAGTTCTTC. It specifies CASSLHISSYNEQFF.

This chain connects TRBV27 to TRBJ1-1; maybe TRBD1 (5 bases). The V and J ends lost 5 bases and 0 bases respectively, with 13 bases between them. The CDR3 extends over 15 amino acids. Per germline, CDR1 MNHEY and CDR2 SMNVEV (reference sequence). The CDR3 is CASSLAGTVNTEAFF. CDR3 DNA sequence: TGTGCCAGCAGTCTAGCCGGGACGGTGAACACTGAAGCTTTCTTT.

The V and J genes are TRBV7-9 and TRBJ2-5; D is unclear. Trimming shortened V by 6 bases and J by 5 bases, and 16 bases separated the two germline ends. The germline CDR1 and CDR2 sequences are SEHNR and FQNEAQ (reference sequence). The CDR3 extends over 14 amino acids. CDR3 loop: CASRDQEVGETQYF. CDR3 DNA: TGTGCCAGCAGAGACCAGGAAGTCGGGGAGACCCAGTACTTC.

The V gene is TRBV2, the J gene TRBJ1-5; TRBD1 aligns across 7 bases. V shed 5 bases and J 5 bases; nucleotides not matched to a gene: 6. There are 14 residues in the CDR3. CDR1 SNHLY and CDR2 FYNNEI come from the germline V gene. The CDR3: CASSLAGGDQPQHF. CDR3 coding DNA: TGTGCCAGCAGTCTGGCAGGGGGAGATCAGCCCCAGCATTTT.

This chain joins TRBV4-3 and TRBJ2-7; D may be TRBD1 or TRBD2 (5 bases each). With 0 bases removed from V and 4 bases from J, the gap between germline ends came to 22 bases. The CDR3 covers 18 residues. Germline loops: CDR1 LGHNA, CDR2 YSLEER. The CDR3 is CASSQDVSRGVSFYEQYF. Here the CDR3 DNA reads TGCGCCAGCAGCCAAGATGTATCTCGAGGGGTTTCTTTTTACGAGCAGTACTTC.

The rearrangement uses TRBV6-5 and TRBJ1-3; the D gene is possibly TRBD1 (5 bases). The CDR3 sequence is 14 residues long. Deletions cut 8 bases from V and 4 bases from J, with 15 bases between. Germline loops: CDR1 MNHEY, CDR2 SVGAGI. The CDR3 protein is CASAVGGDGNTIYF. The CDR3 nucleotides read TGTGCCAGCGCGGTAGGAGGGGACGGAAACACCATATATTTT.

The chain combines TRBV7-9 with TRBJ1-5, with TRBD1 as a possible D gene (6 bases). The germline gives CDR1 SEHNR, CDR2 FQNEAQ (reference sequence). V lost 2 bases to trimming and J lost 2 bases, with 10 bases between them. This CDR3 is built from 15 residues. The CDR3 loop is CASSLQGHGNQPQHF. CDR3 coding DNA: TGTGCCAGCAGCTTACAGGGGCACGGCAATCAGCCCCAGCATTTT. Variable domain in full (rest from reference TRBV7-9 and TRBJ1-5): DTGVSQNPRHKITKRGQNVTFRCDPISEHNRLYWYRQTLGQGPEFLTYFQNEAQLEKSRLLSDRFSAERPKGSFSTLEIQRTEQGDSAMYLCASSLQGHGNQPQHFGDGTRLSIL.

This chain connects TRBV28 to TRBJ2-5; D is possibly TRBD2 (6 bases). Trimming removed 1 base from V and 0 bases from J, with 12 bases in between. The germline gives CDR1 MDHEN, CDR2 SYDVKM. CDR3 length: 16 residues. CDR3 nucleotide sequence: TGTGCCAGCAGTTTATTAACGGGGAGGTACCAAGAGACCCAGTACTTC. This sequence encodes CASSLLTGRYQETQYF.

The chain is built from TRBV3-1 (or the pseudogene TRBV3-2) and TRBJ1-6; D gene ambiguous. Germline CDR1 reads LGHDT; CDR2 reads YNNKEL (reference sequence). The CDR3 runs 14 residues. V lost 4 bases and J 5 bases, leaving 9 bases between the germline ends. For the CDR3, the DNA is TGTGCCAGCAGCCCCTGGGTAGATAATTCACCCCTCCACTTT. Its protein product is CASSPWVDNSPLHF.

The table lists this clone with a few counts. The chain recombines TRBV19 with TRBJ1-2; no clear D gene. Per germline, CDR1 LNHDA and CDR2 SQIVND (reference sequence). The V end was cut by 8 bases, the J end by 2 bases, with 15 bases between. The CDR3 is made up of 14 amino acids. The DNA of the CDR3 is TGTGCCAGTCACAATTCCCTTAGAAACTATGGCTACACCTTC. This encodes CASHNSLRNYGYTF.

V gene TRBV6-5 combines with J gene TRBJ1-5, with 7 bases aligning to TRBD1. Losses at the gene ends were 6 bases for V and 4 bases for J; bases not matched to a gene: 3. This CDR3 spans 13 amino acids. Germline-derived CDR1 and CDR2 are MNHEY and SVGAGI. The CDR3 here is CASSGQVNQPQHF. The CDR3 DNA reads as TGTGCCAGCAGCGGACAGGTGAATCAGCCCCAGCATTTT.